This is a list of T cell receptor beta chains from one sample in a study of HIV-infected patients and healthy controls. TCRdb passed the 5' RACE reads through MiXCR, listing each CDR3 protein once. The table lists roughly 7,800 distinct CDR3 sequences, 8.7% of them singletons. Specimen: blood, collected during antiretroviral therapy. The receptors originated from an adult with HIV infection. Each CDR3 is given without its conserved first and last residue. Each record gives: V gene, CDR3 protein.

>TRBV6-6
ASQDRQRNWHTIY
>TRBV12-3/TRBV12-4
ASATGGIGGELF
>TRBV6-5
ASSYSEHTGELF
>TRBV15
ATSRDITRDLFNEQF
>TRBV27
ASRDRLTDTQY
>TRBV6-6
ASSYPDSGGNTEAF
>TRBV6-6
APSGVPGNTIY
>TRBV6-1
ASSEGQGADTQY
>TRBV5-4
ASSLNSNQPQH
>TRBV10-2
ASRFGAGANVLT
>TRBV6-6
ASTPGLAYTGDTQY
>TRBV3-1
ASSQEHGVETQY
>TRBV6-1
ASGVDSNSNQPQH
>TRBV27
ASSLQRATDTQY
>TRBV5-4
ASSLKARTSGSGGQY
>TRBV6-5
ASTQRHEQF
>TRBV4-2
ASSQIQGGTEAF
>TRBV5-6
ASSRNDRVDYNEQF
>TRBV6-2/TRBV6-3
ASRPTGTDTQY
>TRBV7-8
ASSIRQDTGELF
>TRBV10-3
AISETQIGLLDTEAF
>TRBV19
ASSMRASGGEAF
>TRBV2
ASKFRDSNQPQH
>TRBV18
ASSQLSTDTQY
>TRBV3-1
ASSQGTGYTEAF
>TRBV2
ASSLQELTEAF
>TRBV29-1
SVERGTGNEQF
>TRBV30
ASGQGGMNTEAF
>TRBV12-3/TRBV12-4
ASSWSENTEAF
>TRBV7-9
ASVEHLMNTEAF
>TRBV5-1
ASSLEPNSYNEQF